This T cell receptor beta chain was documented in a study of CD4 T cells in relation to SARS-CoV-2 and coronaviruses (dated by TCRdb to about 2021). Describing the broader study: In the ViraFEST assay, PBMCs were grown with antigen for about eleven days, and TCR beta CDR3s were then sequenced to identify antigen-specific clonal expansions. Using patient-derived lymphoblastoid cell lines, the shared crossreactive spike epitopes were mapped to their HLA restriction. Among the roughly twelve convalescent patients, 8 males and 4 females were included, and two of the subjects were Hispanic. At the level of individual TCR clonotypes, the study evaluated whether memory CD4+ T cells crossreact between the spike proteins of SARS-CoV-2 and those of common cold coronaviruses. The full convalescent cohort of around eleven patients had a median age of about 40 years, ranging from roughly 20 to 72 years. A different TCR-beta assay, based on Illumina, was used to sequence expansion assays from other donors in the study. The Adaptive Biotechnologies TCR-sequencing kit was used for samples from a few pre-COVID donors and for the naive versus memory experiments, whereas the other data were Illumina-based. Broader findings and caveats from the paper: The study was constrained by small numbers of patients and of tested TCRs. Memory CD4+ clonotypes crossrecognizing SARS-CoV-2 and at least one common cold coronavirus spike were found in 55% to 75% of donors. Since the crossreactivity analysis centred on spike protein, crossreactivity against other viral proteins was not assessed. Sequencing naive versus memory cells indicated that the assay picks up memory recall responses, not primary responses primed during culture. No donor contributed both pre-pandemic and post-infection samples, which limited tracing the source of pre-existing responses. Compared with monoreactive clones, crossreactive clones had significantly weaker SARS-CoV-2-driven expansion, a result consistent with antigenic imprinting.

This clone was observed a handful of times. The specificity of this receptor is unknown. Qualities for individual bases were not recorded, and no much larger clone is one base off. Survey-level immunoSEQ TCR-beta sequencing was performed on DNA from CEF-cultured naive and memory CD4+ T cells. From the authors' description of their analysis: During preprocessing, nonproductive sequences were removed, along with CDR3s that did not begin with C, did not end with F or W, or were shorter than 7 amino acids. Antigen-specific clonotypes were called with the MANAFEST web app on the basis of expansion relative to the reference and to other culture wells. To be counted as positive, a clone had to show significant expansion compared with the reference culture, at an FDR below 0.05, in 2 of 3 replicate wells. To be called positive, a clone also had to show significant expansion compared with every other tandem well and an odds ratio greater than 5. Cultured and uncultured naive and memory CD4+ repertoires were searched for previously identified spike- and CEF-reactive CDR3s. After three terminal residues were trimmed from each end, CDR3 homology was quantified as pairwise Levenshtein distance using the stringdist R package. TCRdb's version of the immuneACCESS table is confined to in-frame rearrangements and falls short of the full clone set. An unresolved V gene accounts for under half of the shortfall where checked; the remainder is of unknown origin. From that table come the V and J calls and clone size; the DNA was used to work out D and trimming. In this sample the table shows 35,000 or so clones, approximately 83% of which occur a single time. The ten largest clones add up to around 6.6% of the sample.

To separate naive from memory CD4+ T cells, cryopreserved PBMCs first underwent CD4 enrichment and then EasySep naive CD4+ T cell enrichment. Sorted naive or memory CD4+ T cells (about 100,000) were cultured 1:1 with T cell-depleted PBMCs and CEF peptides for over eight days. In general, every peptide culture condition was set up in three replicate wells. Ficoll-Paque PLUS gradient centrifugation was used to isolate PBMCs from either whole blood or leukapheresis product. PBMCs were either cryopreserved at -140 degrees C or used fresh in the expansion assay. The QIAamp Micro DNA Kit was used to extract genomic DNA from the CD4+ T cells. CDR1 SGHNT and CDR2 YYREEE were looked up in the germline V gene (reference sequence). From cysteine to phenylalanine, the CDR3 is 14 amino acids long. Only the CDR3 part of the read is kept: 42 bases, read in frame from the first base. Deletion took 1 base off V and 2 bases off J, with a span of 6 bases between the germline ends.

Input material: naive CD4+ T cells from PBMCs, cultured in vitro. The cell subset or site tag for this specimen amounts to: naive CD4+ T cells isolated by negative enrichment. The chain was built from TRBV5-4 and TRBJ2-2, with the D gene not clear enough to name. The origin of this receptor is an adult with COVID-19. The sequenced DNA is TGTGCCAGCAGCTTGAAGGGAAACACCGGGGAGCTGTTTTTT. Its translation reads: CASSLKGNTGELFF.